Each of the 22 T cell receptor beta chains below was sequenced from the same sample in a study of identical twins (dated by TCRdb to about 2016). Libraries were constructed by 5' RACE. The instrument given in TCRdb is Illumina HiSeq 2000. The public reads were reanalyzed by TCRdb: fastp trimming at Q25, MiXCR alignment, in-frame beta chains only. All rows with the same CDR3 protein become a single entry with the most common DNA and genes. This sample lists over 600,000 distinct CDR3 sequences; over 20% were detected once. The ten largest account for roughly 4% of the sample. Another study also made use of these data, one on T cells expressing NK-cell markers.

The sequencing sample was made of PBMCs. These receptors all stem from a woman in her late teens or twenties in good health.

This clonotype occurred a few times. Here the CDR3 DNA reads TGTGCCAGCAACAGCGGCTCGCTGGAGCAGTACTTC. Encoded protein: CASNSGSLEQYF. This rearrangement joins TRBV3-1 to TRBJ2-7; a possible D gene is TRBD2 (5 bases). The CDR3 is made up of 12 amino acids. CDR1 and CDR2 (germline): LGHDT, YNNKEL (reference sequence). Trimming removed 7 bases from V and 7 bases from J, with 14 bases in between.

The gene calls are TRBV20-1 and TRBJ2-2; TRBD1 matches at 7 bases. CDR3 length equals 15 residues. Per germline, CDR1 DFQATT and CDR2 SNEGSKA (reference sequence). V trimming: 1 base; J trimming: 5 bases; junction bases outside the gene matches: 7. The CDR3 region is CSARGTGVGTGELFF. The CDR3 nucleotides read TGCAGTGCTAGAGGAACAGGGGTGGGAACCGGGGAGCTGTTTTTT.

The V gene is TRBV2, the J gene TRBJ1-2; D remains unclear. Trimming left V 11 bases short and J 6 bases short, with 7 bases between. This CDR3 is built from 9 residues. From germline, CDR1 is SNHLY and CDR2 FYNNEI. The CDR3 sequence is CAGKDGYTF. CDR3 coding DNA: TGTGCCGGAAAGGATGGCTACACCTTC.

This clonotype was found a few times. This chain links TRBV12-3 or TRBV12-4 with TRBJ1-2, with D hard to call. CDR3 length: 13 residues. Trimming left V 3 bases short and J 0 bases short, with 5 bases between. This CDR3 reads CASSFTANYGYTF. The CDR3 DNA sequence: TGTGCCAGCAGTTTCACAGCTAACTATGGCTACACCTTC.

This clonotype was detected many times. The gene calls are TRBV29-1 and TRBJ1-2; D is unresolved. The V and J ends lost 4 bases and 2 bases respectively, with 5 bases between them. The CDR3 totals 11 residues. Germline loops: CDR1 SQVTM, CDR2 ANQGSEA. The CDR3 sequence is CSVGHNYGYTF. CDR3 nucleotide sequence: TGCAGCGTTGGTCACAACTATGGCTACACCTTC.

There are a few counts of this clonotype. The chain combines TRBV10-3 with TRBJ2-7; 13 bases are a match to TRBD2. Germline trimming cut 6 bases from V and 3 bases from J; bases unmatched to any gene: 11. The germline V gene has CDR1 ENHRY and CDR2 SYGVKD. CDR3 length equals 17 residues. The CDR3 is CAIRTNLGLAGNYEQYF. The CDR3 DNA is TGTGCCATCAGGACAAACCTGGGACTAGCGGGGAACTACGAGCAGTACTTC.

This clonotype has only a few counts. This sequence joins TRBV28 and TRBJ1-2, with D possibly being TRBD1 (5 bases). CDR3 length equals 12 residues. Germline V gene data show CDR1 as MDHEN and CDR2 as SYDVKM. CDR3 nucleotide sequence: TGTGGCTGCCACGGGGCCTCTGATGGCTACACCTTC. Translated, it gives CGCHGASDGYTF.

This chain uses TRBV7-2 with TRBJ2-7; D is unresolved. From germline, CDR1 is SGHTA and CDR2 FQGNSA. This CDR3 region has 12 residues. V was trimmed by 3 bases and J by 3 bases, leaving 6 bases between them. CDR3 sequence reads: CASSFDFYEQYF. CDR3 nucleotide sequence: TGTGCCAGCAGCTTCGACTTCTACGAGCAGTACTTC.

In this sample, this clonotype turned up a few times. The chain employs TRBV5-1 and TRBJ2-1; TRBD1 matches 8 bases. Germline V gene sequence: CDR1 SGHRS, CDR2 YFSETQ. The CDR3 has 15 residues. The trim removed 4 bases at V and 7 bases at J, leaving 10 bases unmatched. CDR3 in amino acids: CASSPGAGGRNEQFF. The CDR3 DNA is TGCGCCAGCAGCCCTGGGGCAGGGGGCAGGAATGAGCAGTTCTTC.

This clonotype came up a few times. The V gene is TRBV20-1, the J gene TRBJ2-7; 7 bases are shared with TRBD2. CDR1 and CDR2 from the germline V gene are DFQATT and SNEGSKA (reference sequence). CDR3 length: 15 amino acids. V trimming: 0 bases; J trimming: 4 bases; junction bases outside the gene matches: 9. DNA for the CDR3: TGCAGTGCTAGAGATCGGGCGGGGGTTGCTTACGAGCAGTACTTC. Translated, it gives CSARDRAGVAYEQYF.

There are a few counts of this clonotype. The V call is TRBV5-5, the J call TRBJ2-1; 11 nucleotides agree with TRBD1. J gave up 7 bases and V 0 bases, and 6 bases lay outside the gene matches. Germline V gene data show CDR1 as SGHKS and CDR2 as YYEKEE (reference sequence). This CDR3 has 16 amino acids. In DNA form, the CDR3 reads TGTGCCAGCAGCTTGGCCGGGACAGGGGGTAGGAATGAGCAGTTCTTC. Translation gives CASSLAGTGGRNEQFF.

The chain is built from TRBV6-1 and TRBJ2-5, with 10 positions matching TRBD2. V shed 7 bases and J 9 bases; nucleotides not matched to a gene: 8. Germline assignment: CDR1 MNHNS and CDR2 SASEGT. The CDR3 spans 13 residues. The CDR3 DNA reads as TGTGCCAGCAAAATCGGGCTAGCGGGAGCCCAGTACTTC. This gives the protein CASKIGLAGAQYF.

The chain employs TRBV5-1 and TRBJ2-7; D may be TRBD2 (5 bases). CDR3 length: 14 residues. V dropped 3 bases and J dropped 5 bases, with 15 bases sitting between them. The germline CDR1 and CDR2 sequences are SGHRS and YFSETQ. Here the CDR3 reads CASSWERHSHEQYF. Here the CDR3 DNA reads TGCGCCAGCAGCTGGGAGCGACATTCCCACGAGCAGTACTTC.

The chain has TRBV11-2 and TRBJ2-5; D uncertain. With 5 bases removed from V and 2 bases from J, the gap between germline ends came to 6 bases. The CDR3 covers 12 residues. Germline V lookup: CDR1 SGHAT, CDR2 FQNNGV. CDR3 in amino acids: CASSGMQETQYF. CDR3 in DNA: TGTGCCAGCAGCGGGATGCAAGAGACCCAGTACTTC.

This clonotype occurred many times. This sequence joins TRBV15 and TRBJ2-7, with 7 bases lining up with TRBD2. There are 17 residues in the CDR3. Germline V gives CDR1 LNHNV, CDR2 YYDKDF (reference sequence). Trimming cost V 0 bases and J 2 bases; bases outside gene matches: 10. CDR3 sequence reads: CATSRDLGQRGTYEQYF. CDR3 nucleotide sequence: TGTGCCACCAGCAGAGATCTCGGTCAGCGGGGCACCTACGAGCAGTACTTC.

The chain links TRBV4-1 to TRBJ1-1; D might be TRBD1 (6 bases). V was clipped by 4 bases and J by 4 bases, with 16 bases between them. Germline lookup yields CDR1 MGHRA and CDR2 YSYEKL. The CDR3 has 15 amino acids. CDR3: CASSPLQGSVTEAFF. The CDR3 DNA is TGCGCCAGCAGCCCTCTACAGGGTTCGGTCACTGAAGCTTTCTTT.

This clonotype showed up just a few times. CDR3 bases: TGTGCCAGCAGTTTCCGGAGCCAAGATACGCAGTATTTT. As protein: CASSFRSQDTQYF. The genes are TRBV12-3 or TRBV12-4 and TRBJ2-3; D ambiguous. CDR3 size: 13 residues. Trimming shortened V by 3 bases and J by 5 bases, and 9 bases separated the two germline ends.

The V call is TRBV12-3 or TRBV12-4, the J call TRBJ1-5; no firm D call. V lost 5 bases, J lost 5 bases, and 13 bases lay in between. This CDR3 spans 14 amino acids. The CDR3 protein is CASSPSRADQPQHF. CDR3 nucleotides: TGTGCCAGCAGTCCTTCACGGGCTGATCAGCCCCAGCATTTT.

This clonotype was detected a few times. The V gene is TRBV4-3, the J gene TRBJ2-5; unclear D gene. Germline loops: CDR1 LGHNA, CDR2 YSLEER. There are 15 residues in the CDR3. Trimming cost V 1 base and J 3 bases, with 12 bases left between them. CDR3 in DNA: TGCGCCAGCAGCCAAGTAACCGGCAGAGAAGAGACCCAGTACTTC. Its translation is CASSQVTGREETQYF.

This clonotype was seen more than once but under ten times. The chain has TRBV20-1 and TRBJ2-5, with TRBD1 matching over 9 bases. Trimming took 6 bases from V and 5 from J; bases not matched to a gene: 7. CDR1 and CDR2 (germline): DFQATT, SNEGSKA (reference sequence). The CDR3 runs 13 residues. CDR3 DNA sequence: TGCAGTGCAGTGGGGGACAGGGCTGAGACCCAGTACTTC. It translates to CSAVGDRAETQYF.

This clonotype came up a few times. The V gene is TRBV10-3, the J gene TRBJ1-5, with D unclear. CDR3 length: 14 residues. Trimming cost V 0 bases and J 4 bases, with 7 bases left between them. Per germline, CDR1 ENHRY and CDR2 SYGVKD. This CDR3 is CAISESSGNQPQHF. As DNA, the CDR3 is TGTGCCATCAGTGAGTCGTCAGGTAATCAGCCCCAGCATTTT.

This clonotype was detected a few times. The CDR3 DNA follows: TGTGCCAGCAGTTTTGGGGGCGATACAACCTACGAGCAGTACTTC. Translating it yields CASSFGGDTTYEQYF. The rearrangement links TRBV12-3 or TRBV12-4 to TRBJ2-7; maybe TRBD1 (6 bases). The CDR3 spans 15 residues. Trimming took off 3 bases at V and 2 bases at J, with 14 bases between the two ends.